This T cell receptor beta chain was sequenced during a study of identical twins. Study results and limitations: Twins' excess sharing was less marked for out-of-frame beta sequences. Alpha sequences that were out-of-frame and twin-shared showed an excess of low generation probability. Cross-sectional statistical analysis was relied on for the conclusions, without the same donors being followed. Fewer insertions marked abundant cord blood beta clonotypes; young adult naive trended weakly, memory not at all.

Trimming took 0 bases from V and 4 from J, leaving 15 bases between them. This CDR3 is 17 amino acids long. Germline V gives CDR1 LGHNA, CDR2 YSLEER. Via MiXCR, TCRdb re-called the 5' RACE reads, giving one row per CDR3 protein. The table has approximately 230,000 distinct CDR3 sequences, roughly an eighth seen once. This clonotype was detected a few times. The target antigen is unknown. This TCR was sampled from a woman aged 18-29 years in good health. The rearrangement uses TRBV4-3 and TRBJ2-2, with D possibly being TRBD2 (6 bases). Sequenced sample: memory (CD45RO+) T cells sorted from blood. CDR3 residues: CASSQDGSSDSTGELFF. CDR3 in DNA: TGCGCCAGCAGCCAAGATGGTTCTAGCGACAGCACCGGGGAGCTGTTTTTT.